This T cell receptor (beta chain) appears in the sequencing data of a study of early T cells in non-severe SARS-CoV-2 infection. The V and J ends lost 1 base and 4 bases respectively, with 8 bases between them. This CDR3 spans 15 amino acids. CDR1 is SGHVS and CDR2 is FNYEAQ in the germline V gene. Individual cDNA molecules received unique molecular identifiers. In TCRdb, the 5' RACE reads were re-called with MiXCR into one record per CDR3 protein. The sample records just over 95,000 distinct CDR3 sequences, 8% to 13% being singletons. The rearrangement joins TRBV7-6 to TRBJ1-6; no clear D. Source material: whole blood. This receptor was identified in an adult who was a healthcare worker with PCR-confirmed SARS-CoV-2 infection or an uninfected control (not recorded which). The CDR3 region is CASSLGGEYNSPLHF. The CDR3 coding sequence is TGTGCCAGCAGCTTAGGCGGGGAATATAATTCACCCCTCCACTTT.